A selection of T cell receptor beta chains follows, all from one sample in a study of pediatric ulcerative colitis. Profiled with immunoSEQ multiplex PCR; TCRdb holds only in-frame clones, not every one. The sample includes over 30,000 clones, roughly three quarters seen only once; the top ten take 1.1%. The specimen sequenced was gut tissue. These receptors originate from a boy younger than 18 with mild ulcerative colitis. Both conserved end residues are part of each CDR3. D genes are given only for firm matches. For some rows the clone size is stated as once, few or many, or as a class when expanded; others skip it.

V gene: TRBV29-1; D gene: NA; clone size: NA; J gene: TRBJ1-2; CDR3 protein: CSALDRSYGYTF; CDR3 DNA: TGCAGCGCCCTAGACAGAAGCTATGGCTACACCTTC
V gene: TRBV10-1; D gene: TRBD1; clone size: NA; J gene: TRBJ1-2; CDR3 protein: CASSEGRTGGNYGYTF; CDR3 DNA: TGCGCCAGCAGTGAGGGAAGGACAGGGGGGAACTATGGCTACACCTTC
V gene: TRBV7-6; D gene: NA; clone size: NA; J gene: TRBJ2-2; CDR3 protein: CASSLSGLDETGELFF; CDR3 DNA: TGTGCCAGCAGCTTATCCGGACTCGACGAAACCGGGGAGCTGTTTTTT
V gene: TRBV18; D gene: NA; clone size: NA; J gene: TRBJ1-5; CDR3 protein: CASSPQDQGNQPQHF; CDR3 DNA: TGTGCCAGCTCACCCCAGGACCAGGGGAATCAGCCCCAGCATTTT
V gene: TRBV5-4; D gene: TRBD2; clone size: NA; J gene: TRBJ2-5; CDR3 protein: CASSPGRGREETQYF; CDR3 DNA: TGTGCCAGCAGCCCCGGACGAGGGAGGGAAGAGACCCAGTACTTC
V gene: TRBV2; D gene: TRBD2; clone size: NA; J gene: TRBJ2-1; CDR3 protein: CASSITSGPYNEQFF; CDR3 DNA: TGTGCCAGCAGTATAACTAGCGGGCCGTACAATGAGCAGTTCTTC
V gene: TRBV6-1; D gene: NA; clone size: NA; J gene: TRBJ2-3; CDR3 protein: CASSERVGASLTAQYF; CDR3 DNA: TGTGCCAGCAGTGAAAGAGTGGGAGCCTCCCTCACTGCGCAGTATTTT
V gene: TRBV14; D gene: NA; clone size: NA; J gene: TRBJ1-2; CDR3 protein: CASSREVKNYGYTF; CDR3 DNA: TGTGCCAGCAGCCGAGAGGTTAAAAACTATGGCTACACCTTC
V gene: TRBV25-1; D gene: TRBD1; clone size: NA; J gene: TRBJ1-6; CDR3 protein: CASSATGKGYYSPLHF; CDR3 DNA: TGTGCCAGCAGTGCGACAGGGAAGGGGTATTATTCACCCCTCCACTTT
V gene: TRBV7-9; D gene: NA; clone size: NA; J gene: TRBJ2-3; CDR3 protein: CASSLAGISTDTQYF; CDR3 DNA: TGTGCCAGCAGCTTAGCGGGGATTAGCACAGATACGCAGTATTTT
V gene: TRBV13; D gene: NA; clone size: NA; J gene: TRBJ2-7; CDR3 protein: CASSHLLASREQYF; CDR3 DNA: TGTGCCAGCAGCCACCTCCTAGCTAGCCGCGAGCAGTACTTC
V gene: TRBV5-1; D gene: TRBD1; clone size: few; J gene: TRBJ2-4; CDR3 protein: CASSPSGTGGDIQYF; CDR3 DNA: TGCGCCAGCAGCCCGTCCGGGACAGGGGGCGACATTCAGTACTTC
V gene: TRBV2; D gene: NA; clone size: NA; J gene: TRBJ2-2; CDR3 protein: CASRGRGTGELFF; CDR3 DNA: TGTGCCAGTCGGGGGCGCGGCACCGGGGAGCTGTTTTTT
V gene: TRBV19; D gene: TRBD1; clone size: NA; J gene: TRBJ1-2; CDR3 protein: CASSRTGDYGYTF; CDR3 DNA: TGTGCCAGTAGTCGGACAGGAGACTATGGCTACACCTTC
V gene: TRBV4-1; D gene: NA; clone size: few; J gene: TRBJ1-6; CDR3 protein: CASSQVRRSPLHF; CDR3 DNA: TGCGCCAGCAGCCAAGTTCGACGTTCACCCCTCCACTTT
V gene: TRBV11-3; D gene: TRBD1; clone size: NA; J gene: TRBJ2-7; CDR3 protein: CASSPGGTGDDEQYF; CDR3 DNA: TGTGCCAGCAGCCCAGGAGGGACAGGGGACGACGAGCAGTACTTC
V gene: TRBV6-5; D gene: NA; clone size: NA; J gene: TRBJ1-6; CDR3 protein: CASSWQGFNSPLHF; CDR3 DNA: TGTGCCAGCAGTTGGCAGGGGTTTAATTCACCCCTCCACTTT
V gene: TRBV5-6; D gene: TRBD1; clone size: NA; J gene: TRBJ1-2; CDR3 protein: CASSFRDRPSGYTF; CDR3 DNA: TGTGCCAGCAGCTTCCGGGACAGGCCGAGCGGCTACACCTTC
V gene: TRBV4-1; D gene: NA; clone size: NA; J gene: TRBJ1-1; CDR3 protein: CASSQGSLGNTEAFF; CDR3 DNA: TGCGCCAGCAGCCAAGGATCCCTTGGGAACACTGAAGCTTTCTTT
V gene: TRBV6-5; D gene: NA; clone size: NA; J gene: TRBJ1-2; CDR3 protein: CASSYSLGRREDGYTF; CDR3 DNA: TGTGCCAGCAGTTACTCTCTGGGCAGGCGGGAGGATGGCTACACCTTC
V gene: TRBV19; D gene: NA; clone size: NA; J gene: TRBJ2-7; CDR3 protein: CASAPSGEYWNEQYF; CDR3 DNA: TGTGCCAGTGCTCCCTCGGGGGAATACTGGAACGAGCAGTACTTC
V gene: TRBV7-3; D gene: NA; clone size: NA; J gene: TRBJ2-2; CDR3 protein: CASSLNRNTGELFF; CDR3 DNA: TGTGCCAGCAGCCTGAACAGGAACACCGGGGAGCTGTTTTTT
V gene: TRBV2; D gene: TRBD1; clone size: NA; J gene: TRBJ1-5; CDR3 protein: CASSGDRGGGQPQHF; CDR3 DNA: TGTGCCAGCAGTGGAGACAGGGGAGGTGGTCAGCCCCAGCATTTT